One sample yielded the 29 T cell receptor beta chains listed below, sequenced in a study of CD4 T cells in relation to SARS-CoV-2 and coronaviruses. CD4+ T cells from unexposed donors were obtained before the COVID-19 pandemic (2011-2018). Only in-frame clones appear in the TCRdb table, and some are missing; sequencing was by immunoSEQ multiplex PCR. The sample lists 55,000 to 70,000 clones, 80% to 95% occurring once. Input material: naive CD4+ T cells from PBMCs. Subset reported: naive CD4+ T cells isolated by negative enrichment. These receptors all come from a human donor in good health.

The V gene is TRBV28, the J gene TRBJ1-5, with D perhaps matching TRBD1 (6 bases). Per the germline V gene, CDR1 is MDHEN and CDR2 is SYDVKM. The CDR3 consists of 15 residues. V lost 4 bases and J lost 0, with 10 bases in between. The CDR3 loop reads CASSSTGISNQPQHF. CDR3 bases: TGTGCCAGCAGTTCTACAGGGATTAGCAATCAGCCCCAGCATTTT.

The genes are TRBV3-1 (or the pseudogene TRBV3-2) and TRBJ1-3, with 8 positions matching TRBD1. After removal of 6 bases from V and 7 bases from J, the junction contained 2 bases not matched to a gene. Germline CDR1 LGHDT, CDR2 YNNKEL (reference sequence). The CDR3 extends over 12 amino acids. In DNA form, the CDR3 reads TGTGCCAGCAGGCGGACAGGGAACACCATATATTTT. It yields the protein CASRRTGNTIYF.

V usage is TRBV6-5 and J usage is TRBJ1-4; possibly TRBD1 for D (5 bases). CDR1 MNHEY and CDR2 SVGAGI come from the germline V gene. V was cut by 1 base and J by 8 bases, with 17 bases left in between. This CDR3 has 16 residues. In DNA, the CDR3 is TGTGCCAGCAGTTACTTGGGTCGGAGACGGGGGGAAAAACTGTTTTTT. Protein sequence: CASSYLGRRRGEKLFF.

The gene calls are TRBV6-2 or TRBV6-3 and TRBJ2-3; D unclear. CDR3 size: 14 residues. V gave up 5 bases and J gave up 0 bases, with 9 bases separating them. Per the germline V gene, CDR1 is MNHEY and CDR2 is SVGEGT. CDR3 nucleotides: TGTGCCAGCAGTCTCGGCTTTAGCACAGATACGCAGTATTTT. Translated: CASSLGFSTDTQYF.

In DNA form, the CDR3 reads TGTGCCAGCAGCGTAGGACTAGCGGGAAATATTAGGGAGCAGTACTTC. Encoded protein: CASSVGLAGNIREQYF. The chain is built from TRBV7-6 and TRBJ2-7, with 12 bases lining up with TRBD2. Unmatched junction bases numbered 12, after V lost 5 bases and J lost 7 bases. CDR3 length: 16 residues. Germline V gene sequence: CDR1 SGHVS, CDR2 FNYEAQ.

This rearrangement joins TRBV5-1 to TRBJ2-1; D might be TRBD2 (6 bases). The CDR3 contains 15 residues. Per germline, CDR1 SGHRS and CDR2 YFSETQ. V was pared by 2 bases and J by 9 bases, with 18 bases between. This CDR3 reads CASSLSPPREREQFF. The CDR3 bases are TGCGCCAGCAGCTTAAGCCCCCCACGGGAGCGTGAGCAGTTCTTC. Supplemented by reference TRBV5-1 and TRBJ2-1, the full variable domain reads KAGVTQTPRYLIKTRGQQVTLSCSPISGHRSVSWYQQTPGQGLQFLFEYFSETQRNKGNFPGRFSGRQFSNSRSEMNVSTLELGDSALYLCASSLSPPREREQFFGPGTRLTVL.

The chain has TRBV5-1 and TRBJ2-3; 15 nucleotides line up with TRBD2. CDR3 length equals 18 residues. The trim removed 0 bases at V and 1 base at J, leaving 3 bases unmatched. The germline V gene encodes CDR1 SGHRS and CDR2 YFSETQ. The CDR3 bases are TGCGCCAGCAGCTTGGGAGGACTAGCGGGAGGGGGCACAGATACGCAGTATTTT. This sequence encodes CASSLGGLAGGGTDTQYF.

This clone was seen a handful of times. The chain combines TRBV5-4 with TRBJ1-1, with D perhaps TRBD1 (5 bases). The CDR3 length is 12 residues. Germline CDR1 and CDR2: SGHNT and YYREEE (reference sequence). V was cut by 3 bases and J by 11 bases, with 14 bases left in between. The CDR3 DNA reads TGTGCCAGCAGCTCCGACTCAGGGAGGGCTTTCTTT. Translating gives CASSSDSGRAFF.

This chain connects TRBV6-5 to TRBJ2-7, with 7 bases that match TRBD2. The length of the CDR3 is 14 residues. CDR1 MNHEY and CDR2 SVGAGI come from the germline V gene. Trimming cost V 6 bases and J 4 bases; bases outside gene matches: 9. CDR3 sequence (DNA): TGTGCCAGCAGCAAGACGGGACTACAGTACGAGCAGTACTTC. It encodes CASSKTGLQYEQYF.

The chain is built from TRBV9 and TRBJ2-3, with D hard to call. The length of the CDR3 is 15 residues. Germline V lookup: CDR1 SGDLS, CDR2 YYNGEE. Deletions cut 0 bases from V and 6 bases from J, with 14 bases between. CDR3 loop: CASSVDITAGDTQYF. CDR3 DNA sequence: TGTGCCAGCAGCGTAGATATTACCGCCGGGGATACGCAGTATTTT.

V usage is TRBV6-1 and J usage is TRBJ1-4, with TRBD1 as a possible D gene (6 bases). V was pared by 3 bases and J by 4 bases, with 12 bases between. CDR3 length equals 15 residues. Germline V CDR1 and CDR2: MNHNS, SASEGT. CDR3 protein: CASSETGAFNEKLFF. The CDR3 coding sequence is TGTGCCAGCAGTGAGACGGGGGCCTTTAATGAAAAACTGTTTTTT.

This clone was found once. The rearrangement links TRBV30 to TRBJ2-2; D unresolved. V shed 2 bases and J shed 4 bases, with 8 bases lying between them. CDR3 length equals 13 residues. Germline values: CDR1 GTSNPN, CDR2 SVGIG (reference sequence). Written as DNA, the CDR3 is TGTGCCTGGAGTTTGCAGCTCACCGGGGAGCTGTTTTTT. Translating it yields CAWSLQLTGELFF.

The chain links TRBV5-1 to TRBJ1-3, with 7 bases that match TRBD1. From germline, CDR1 is SGHRS and CDR2 YFSETQ. This CDR3 spans 15 amino acids. The trim removed 2 bases at V and 2 bases at J, leaving 4 bases unmatched. The DNA for the CDR3 is TGCGCCAGCAGCTTAGACAGGGTTCCTGGAAACACCATATATTTT. Protein: CASSLDRVPGNTIYF.

The gene calls are TRBV10-1 and TRBJ2-2; the D gene is possibly TRBD2 (5 bases). Trimming removed 10 bases at V and 4 bases at J, with 19 bases between. Germline CDR1 WNHNN, CDR2 SYGVQD (reference sequence). The CDR3 sequence is 15 residues long. Written as DNA, the CDR3 is TGCGCCATTGAGATTGGACTGGTGGGCACCGGGGAGCTGTTTTTT. Residues: CAIEIGLVGTGELFF.

The chain is built from TRBV19 and TRBJ1-1; 9 bases agree with TRBD1. The CDR3 covers 13 residues. Unmatched junction bases numbered 3, after V lost 6 bases and J lost 4 bases. Per the germline V gene, CDR1 is LNHDA and CDR2 is SQIVND (reference sequence). Written as DNA, the CDR3 is TGTGCCAGTAGAGGGACAGGGTTCACTGAAGCTTTCTTT. It translates to CASRGTGFTEAFF.

The chain couples TRBV18 to TRBJ1-1; no clear D. There are 15 residues in the CDR3. The germline V gene has CDR1 KGHSH and CDR2 LQKENI. V dropped 6 bases and J dropped 0 bases, with 14 bases sitting between them. The CDR3 DNA is TGTGCCAGCTCCCCTGGACTGAGCATGAACACTGAAGCTTTCTTT. Encoded protein: CASSPGLSMNTEAFF.

The V call is TRBV28, the J call TRBJ2-2; tentatively, D is TRBD2 (6 bases). The V and J ends lost 4 bases and 0 bases respectively, with 12 bases between them. Germline V gene lookup returns CDR1 MDHEN and CDR2 SYDVKM. This CDR3 contains 16 residues. CDR3 DNA: TGTGCCAGCAGTTCCCCGGGAGCCCCGAACACCGGGGAGCTGTTTTTT. It translates to CASSSPGAPNTGELFF. Combining the CDR3 with reference TRBV28 and TRBJ2-2 gives the whole variable domain DVKVTQSSRYLVKRTGEKVFLECVQDMDHENMFWYRQDPGLGLRLIYFSYDVKMKEKGDIPEGYSVSREKKERFSLILESASTNQTSMYLCASSSPGAPNTGELFFGEGSRLTVL.

This clone appeared a few times. The chain couples TRBV7-9 to TRBJ1-1, with a possible D match to TRBD1 (5 bases). V shed 5 bases and J shed 0 bases, with 10 bases lying between them. This CDR3 spans 14 amino acids. Germline values: CDR1 SEHNR, CDR2 FQNEAQ (reference sequence). As DNA, the CDR3 is TGTGCCAGCAGCCGACAGTCAATGAACACTGAAGCTTTCTTT. Translating it yields CASSRQSMNTEAFF. The full variable domain, rest sourced from reference TRBV7-9 and TRBJ1-1, is DTGVSQNPRHKITKRGQNVTFRCDPISEHNRLYWYRQTLGQGPEFLTYFQNEAQLEKSRLLSDRFSAERPKGSFSTLEIQRTEQGDSAMYLCASSRQSMNTEAFFGQGTRLTVV.

This clone has only one observation. This chain joins TRBV3-1 (or the pseudogene TRBV3-2) and TRBJ2-3, with D possibly being TRBD1 (5 bases). The germline CDR1 and CDR2 sequences are LGHDT and YNNKEL (reference sequence). V was shortened by 0 bases and J by 1 base, with 14 bases between the two germline ends. This CDR3 is built from 17 residues. The CDR3 protein is CASSQDPGIGGTDTQYF. The CDR3 nucleotides are TGTGCCAGCAGCCAAGATCCAGGGATTGGGGGCACAGATACGCAGTATTTT.

The genes are TRBV5-6 and TRBJ2-5; no clear D gene. Germline loops: CDR1 SGHDT, CDR2 YYEEEE. The CDR3 is 14 amino acids. Trimming left V 2 bases short and J 5 bases short, with 13 bases between. CDR3 DNA sequence: TGTGCCAGCAGCTTAATCGCAGGTGGGGAGACCCAGTACTTC. Amino acid sequence: CASSLIAGGETQYF.

The genes are TRBV3-1 (or the pseudogene TRBV3-2) and TRBJ1-5; D not resolved. CDR3 length: 13 amino acids. Deletions cut 0 bases from V and 4 bases from J, with 4 bases between. Per the germline V gene, CDR1 is LGHDT and CDR2 is YNNKEL (reference sequence). The CDR3 protein is CASSQDRNQPQHF. The CDR3 DNA reads as TGTGCCAGCAGCCAAGACAGGAATCAGCCCCAGCATTTT.

This rearrangement joins TRBV10-3 to TRBJ2-4; 7 bases are a match to TRBD2. J lost 7 bases, V lost 3 bases, and 6 bases had no gene match. CDR1 and CDR2 from the germline V gene are ENHRY and SYGVKD. This CDR3 spans 14 amino acids. The CDR3 reads CAISDGREGNIQYF. For the CDR3, the DNA is TGTGCCATCAGTGACGGCAGGGAGGGGAACATTCAGTACTTC.

V gene TRBV5-1 combines with J gene TRBJ1-5, with D unclear. Germline lookup yields CDR1 SGHRS and CDR2 YFSETQ. This CDR3 spans 14 amino acids. V lost 4 bases, J lost 2 bases, and 10 bases lay in between. CDR3 sequence reads: CASSANGGNQPQHF. The CDR3 DNA is TGCGCCAGCAGCGCCAACGGGGGCAATCAGCCCCAGCATTTT.

This rearrangement joins TRBV19 to TRBJ1-5; TRBD1 matches 8 bases. This CDR3 contains 17 residues. V lost 1 base to trimming and J lost 5 bases; unmatched junction nucleotides: 10. The germline V gene has CDR1 LNHDA and CDR2 SQIVND (reference sequence). In DNA, the CDR3 is TGTGCCAGTAGTATAGGCCCGGACAGGGTCGGGGATCAGCCCCAGCATTTT. Residues: CASSIGPDRVGDQPQHF.

This rearrangement joins TRBV28 to TRBJ1-2; D call uncertain. Germline CDR1 and CDR2: MDHEN and SYDVKM. V lost 7 bases and J 7 bases, leaving 10 bases between the germline ends. CDR3 length equals 11 residues. CDR3 sequence: CASTPLGGYTF. The CDR3 region has the DNA TGTGCCAGCACACCCTTAGGTGGCTACACCTTC.

The rearrangement joins TRBV10-2 to TRBJ2-7, with 12 bases aligning to TRBD2. From germline, CDR1 is WSHSY and CDR2 SAAADI. Trimming removed 10 bases from V and 2 bases from J; junction bases left unmatched: 3. This CDR3 spans 13 amino acids. In DNA, the CDR3 is TGCGCCACCCGACTAGCGGGGGCCTACGAGCAGTACTTC. Translation: CATRLAGAYEQYF.

The gene calls are TRBV5-1 and TRBJ2-2; TRBD1 matches at 7 bases. V lost 4 bases and J lost 2; bases outside the gene matches: 8. The CDR3 is 16 amino acids. Germline V gives CDR1 SGHRS, CDR2 YFSETQ. CDR3 sequence: CASSRPTGPNTGELFF. CDR3 nucleotide sequence: TGCGCCAGCAGCCGGCCGACAGGGCCCAACACCGGGGAGCTGTTTTTT.

V and J are TRBV14 and TRBJ2-7, with a weak D call TRBD1 (6 bases). Trimming pared 4 bases from V and 2 bases from J, leaving 9 bases between. Germline-derived CDR1 and CDR2 are SGHDN and FVKESK. The CDR3 loop spans 13 amino acids. This chain's CDR3 is CASSLRGAYEQYF. The CDR3 DNA reads TGTGCCAGCAGCCTCAGGGGCGCCTACGAGCAGTACTTC.

The chain uses TRBV18 and TRBJ1-1, with a possible D match to TRBD1 (5 bases). CDR3 length equals 14 residues. Trimming shortened V by 2 bases and J by 5 bases, and 12 bases separated the two germline ends. CDR1 and CDR2 (germline): KGHSH, LQKENI. The CDR3 sequence is CASSPAGISTEAFF. The CDR3 DNA follows: TGTGCCAGCTCACCAGCAGGGATTAGTACTGAAGCTTTCTTT.